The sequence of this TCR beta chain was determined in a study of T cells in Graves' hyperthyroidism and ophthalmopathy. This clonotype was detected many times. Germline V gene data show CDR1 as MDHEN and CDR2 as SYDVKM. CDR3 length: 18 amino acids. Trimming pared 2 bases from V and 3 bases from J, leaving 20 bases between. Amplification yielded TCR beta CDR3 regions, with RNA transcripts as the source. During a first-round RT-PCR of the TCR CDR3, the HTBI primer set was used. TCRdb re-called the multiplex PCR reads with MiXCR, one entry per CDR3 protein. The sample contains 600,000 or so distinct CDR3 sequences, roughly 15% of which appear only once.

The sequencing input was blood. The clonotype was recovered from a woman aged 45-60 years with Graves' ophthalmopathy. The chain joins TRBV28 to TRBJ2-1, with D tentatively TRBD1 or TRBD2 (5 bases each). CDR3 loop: CASSLRVGATIYYNEQFF. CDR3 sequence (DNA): TGTGCCAGCAGTTTAAGGGTTGGGGCGACTATCTACTACAATGAGCAGTTCTTC.